This T cell receptor (beta chain) was retrieved from a study of neoadjuvant nivolumab and ipilimumab in lung cancer. Data came from immunoSEQ multiplex PCR; TCRdb stores just in-frame clones and leaves some out. The sample has tens of thousands of clones; less than 95% are singletons. Germline assignment: CDR1 SSHAT and CDR2 FNYEAQ (reference sequence). The V and J ends lost 5 bases and 5 bases, in that order; junction bases with no gene match: 5. This CDR3 region has 15 residues. Study-level points and caveats: Only a small number of samples underwent TCR sequencing. TCR richness and clonality were higher in tumors than adjacent uninvolved lung. Pretherapy blood TCR richness correlated positively with resected tumor richness. From pretherapy to surgery, tumor richness and clonality rose with dual therapy.

Remarks on this clone: Its antigen is unidentified.

Sequences were derived from peripheral blood, sampled after neoadjuvant nivolumab, alone or with ipilimumab, at or shortly before surgery. The TCR comes from an adult with non-small cell lung cancer. The chain uses TRBV7-7 and TRBJ2-5, with 13 bases lining up with TRBD2. As DNA, the CDR3 is TGTGCCAGCAGCCCCAGGACTAGCGGGGGTGAGACCCAGTACTTC. It translates to CASSPRTSGGETQYF. The entire variable domain, with the rest obtained from reference TRBV7-7 and TRBJ2-5, is as follows: GAGVSQSPRYKVTKRGQDVTLRCDPISSHATLYWYQQALGQGPEFLTYFNYEAQPDKSGLPSDRFSAERPEGSISTLTIQRTEQRDSAMYRCASSPRTSGGETQYFGPGTRLLVL.